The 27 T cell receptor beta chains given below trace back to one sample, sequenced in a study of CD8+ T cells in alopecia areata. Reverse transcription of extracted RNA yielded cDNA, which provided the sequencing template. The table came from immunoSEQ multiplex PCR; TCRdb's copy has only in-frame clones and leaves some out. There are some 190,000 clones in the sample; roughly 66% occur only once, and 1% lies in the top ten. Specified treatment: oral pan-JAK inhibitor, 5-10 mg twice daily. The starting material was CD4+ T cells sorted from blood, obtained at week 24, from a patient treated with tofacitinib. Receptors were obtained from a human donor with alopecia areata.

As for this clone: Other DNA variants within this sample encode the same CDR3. The CDR3 DNA reads TGCAGCGTTGTGAGGGGGACCTACGAGCAGTACTTC. Its protein is CSVVRGTYEQYF. V gene TRBV29-1 combines with J gene TRBJ2-7, with D possibly matching TRBD1 (6 bases). The V end lost 4 bases, the J end lost 2 bases, and 9 bases lay between the germline ends. Germline V lookup: CDR1 SQVTM, CDR2 ANQGSEA. The CDR3 is 12 amino acids.

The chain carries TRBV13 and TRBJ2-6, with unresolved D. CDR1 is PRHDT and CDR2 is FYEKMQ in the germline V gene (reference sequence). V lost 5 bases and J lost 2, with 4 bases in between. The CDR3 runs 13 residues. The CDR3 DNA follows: TGTGCCAGCAGCCAGACTGGGGCCAACGTCCTGACTTTC. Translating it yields CASSQTGANVLTF.

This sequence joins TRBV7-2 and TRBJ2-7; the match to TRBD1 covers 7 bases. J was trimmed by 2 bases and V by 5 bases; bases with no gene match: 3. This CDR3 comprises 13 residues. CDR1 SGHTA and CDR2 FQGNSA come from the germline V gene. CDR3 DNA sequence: TGTGCCAGCAGCGGGGACAGCCCCTACGAGCAGTACTTC. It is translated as CASSGDSPYEQYF.

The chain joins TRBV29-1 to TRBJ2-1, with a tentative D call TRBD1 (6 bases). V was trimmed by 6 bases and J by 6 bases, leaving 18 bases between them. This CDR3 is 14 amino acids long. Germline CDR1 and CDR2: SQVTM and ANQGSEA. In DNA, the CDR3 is TGCAGCGTCTACCGCGGTAGAGGGGGCAATGAGCAGTTCTTC. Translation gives CSVYRGRGGNEQFF.

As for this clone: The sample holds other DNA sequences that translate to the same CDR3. The CDR3 is CSVEGRNSYEQYF. The CDR3 bases are TGCAGCGTTGAAGGTCGGAACTCCTACGAGCAGTACTTC. The chain is built from TRBV29-1 and TRBJ2-7; no definite D call. The CDR3 totals 13 residues. From germline, CDR1 is SQVTM and CDR2 ANQGSEA. V dropped 1 base and J dropped 0 bases, with 7 bases sitting between them.

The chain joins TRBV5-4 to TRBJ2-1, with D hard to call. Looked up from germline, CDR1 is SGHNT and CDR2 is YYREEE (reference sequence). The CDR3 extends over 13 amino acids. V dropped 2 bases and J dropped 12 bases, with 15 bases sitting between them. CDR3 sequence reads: CASSFQGTGAQFF. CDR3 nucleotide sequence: TGTGCCAGCAGCTTTCAAGGCACGGGCGCGCAGTTCTTC.

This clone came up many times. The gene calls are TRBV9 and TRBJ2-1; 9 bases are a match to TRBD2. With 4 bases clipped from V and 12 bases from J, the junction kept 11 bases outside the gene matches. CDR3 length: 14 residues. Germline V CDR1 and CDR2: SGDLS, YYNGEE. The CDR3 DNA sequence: TGTGCCAGCAGCCTGGTAGCGGGGGCCCTCGCGCAGTTCTTC. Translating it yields CASSLVAGALAQFF.

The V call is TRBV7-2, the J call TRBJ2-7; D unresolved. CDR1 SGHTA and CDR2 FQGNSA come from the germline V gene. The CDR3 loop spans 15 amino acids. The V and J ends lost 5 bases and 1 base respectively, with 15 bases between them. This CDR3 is CASSLGLGSSYEQYF. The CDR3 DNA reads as TGTGCCAGCAGCCTCGGTCTAGGCAGTTCCTACGAGCAGTACTTC.

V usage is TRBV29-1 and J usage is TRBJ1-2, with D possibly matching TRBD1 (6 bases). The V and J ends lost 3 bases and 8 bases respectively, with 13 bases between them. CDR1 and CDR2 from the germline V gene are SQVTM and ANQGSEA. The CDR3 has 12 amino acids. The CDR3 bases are TGCAGCGTTGATTGGCAGGGGCACGGCTACACCTTC. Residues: CSVDWQGHGYTF.

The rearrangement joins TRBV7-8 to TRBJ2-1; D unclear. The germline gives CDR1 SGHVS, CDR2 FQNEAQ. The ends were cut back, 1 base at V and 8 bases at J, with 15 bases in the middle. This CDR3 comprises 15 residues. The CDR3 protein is CASSLGRLVGDEQFF. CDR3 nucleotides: TGTGCCAGCAGCTTAGGTCGGTTGGTTGGCGATGAGCAGTTCTTC.

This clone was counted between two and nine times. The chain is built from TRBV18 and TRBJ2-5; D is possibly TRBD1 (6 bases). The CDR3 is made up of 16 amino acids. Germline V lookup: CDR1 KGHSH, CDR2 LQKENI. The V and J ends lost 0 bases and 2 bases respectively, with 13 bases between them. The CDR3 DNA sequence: TGTGCCAGCTCACCACCGGGGGTGGGGGCTCAAGAGACCCAGTACTTC. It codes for CASSPPGVGAQETQYF.

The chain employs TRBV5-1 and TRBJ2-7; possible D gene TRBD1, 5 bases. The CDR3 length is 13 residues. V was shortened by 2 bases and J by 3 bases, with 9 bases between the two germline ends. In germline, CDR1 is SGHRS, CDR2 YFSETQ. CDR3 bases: TGCGCCAGCAGCTTTTCTCAGGGCTACGAGCAGTACTTC. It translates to CASSFSQGYEQYF.

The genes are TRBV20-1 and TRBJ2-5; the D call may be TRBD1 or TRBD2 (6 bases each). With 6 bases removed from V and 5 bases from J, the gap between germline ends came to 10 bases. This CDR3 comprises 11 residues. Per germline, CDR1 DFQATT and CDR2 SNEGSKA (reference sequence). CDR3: CSAGGGETQYF. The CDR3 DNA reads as TGCAGTGCCGGAGGGGGGGAGACCCAGTACTTC.

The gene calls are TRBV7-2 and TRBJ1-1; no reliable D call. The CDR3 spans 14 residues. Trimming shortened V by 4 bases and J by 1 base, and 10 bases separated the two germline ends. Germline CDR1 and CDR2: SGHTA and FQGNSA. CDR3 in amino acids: CASSYRSGNTEAFF. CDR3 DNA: TGTGCCAGCAGCTATCGGTCGGGGAACACTGAAGCTTTCTTT.

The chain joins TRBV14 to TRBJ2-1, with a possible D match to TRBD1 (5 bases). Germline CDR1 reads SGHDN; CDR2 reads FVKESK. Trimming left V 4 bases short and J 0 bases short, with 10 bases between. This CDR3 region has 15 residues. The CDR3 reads CASSPDRISYNEQFF. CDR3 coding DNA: TGTGCCAGCAGCCCCGACAGAATCTCCTACAATGAGCAGTTCTTC.

CDR3 nucleotide sequence: TGCGCCAGCAGCTTGGAGAGGACAGGGGACGAGCAGTACTTC. Amino acid sequence: CASSLERTGDEQYF. The rearrangement uses TRBV5-1 and TRBJ2-7, with 9 bases fitting TRBD1. The CDR3 sequence is 14 residues long. The junction had 3 bases not matched to a gene; V was cut back by 0 bases and J by 5 bases. Per the germline V gene, CDR1 is SGHRS and CDR2 is YFSETQ.

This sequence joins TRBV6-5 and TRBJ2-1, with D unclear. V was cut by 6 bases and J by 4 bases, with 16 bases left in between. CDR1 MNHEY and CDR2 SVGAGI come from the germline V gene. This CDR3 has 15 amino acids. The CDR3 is CASSQRTSKYNEQFF. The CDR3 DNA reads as TGTGCCAGCAGCCAGAGGACCAGTAAATACAATGAGCAGTTCTTC.

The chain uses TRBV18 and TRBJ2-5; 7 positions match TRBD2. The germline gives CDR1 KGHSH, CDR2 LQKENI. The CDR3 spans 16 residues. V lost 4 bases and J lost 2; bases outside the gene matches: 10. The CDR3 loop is CASSLAGTTPQETQYF. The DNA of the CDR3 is TGTGCCAGCTCACTCGCCGGGACTACCCCTCAAGAGACCCAGTACTTC.

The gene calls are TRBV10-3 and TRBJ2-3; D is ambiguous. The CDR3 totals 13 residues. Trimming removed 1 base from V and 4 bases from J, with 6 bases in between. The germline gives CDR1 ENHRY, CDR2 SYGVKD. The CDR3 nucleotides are TGTGCCATCAGTGAGTTAGGGTCAGATACGCAGTATTTT. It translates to CAISELGSDTQYF.

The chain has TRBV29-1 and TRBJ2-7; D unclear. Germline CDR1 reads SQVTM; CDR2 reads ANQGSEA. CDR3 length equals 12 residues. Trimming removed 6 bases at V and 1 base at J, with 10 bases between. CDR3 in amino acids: CSVSDGSYEQYF. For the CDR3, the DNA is TGCAGCGTCTCGGACGGTTCCTACGAGCAGTACTTC.

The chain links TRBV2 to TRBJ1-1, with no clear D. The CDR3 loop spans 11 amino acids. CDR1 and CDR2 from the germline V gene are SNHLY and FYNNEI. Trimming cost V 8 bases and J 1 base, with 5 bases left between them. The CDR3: CASLQNTEAFF. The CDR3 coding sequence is TGTGCCAGCCTCCAGAACACTGAAGCTTTCTTT.

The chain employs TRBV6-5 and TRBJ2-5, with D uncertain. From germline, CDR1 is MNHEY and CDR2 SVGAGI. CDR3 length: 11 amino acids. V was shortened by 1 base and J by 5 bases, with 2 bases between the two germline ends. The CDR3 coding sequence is TGTGCCAGCAGTTACTTGGAGACCCAGTACTTC. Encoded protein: CASSYLETQYF.

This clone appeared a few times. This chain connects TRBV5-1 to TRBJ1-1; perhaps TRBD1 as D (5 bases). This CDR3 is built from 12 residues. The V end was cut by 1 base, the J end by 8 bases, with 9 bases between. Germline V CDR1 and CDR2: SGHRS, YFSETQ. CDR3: CASSLSGDEAFF. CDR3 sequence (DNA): TGCGCCAGCAGCTTGTCTGGGGACGAAGCTTTCTTT.

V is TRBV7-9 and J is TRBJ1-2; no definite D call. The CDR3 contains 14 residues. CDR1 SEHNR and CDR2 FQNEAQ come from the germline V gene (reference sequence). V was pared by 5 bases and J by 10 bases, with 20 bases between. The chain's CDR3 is CASSLGVGGNVYTF. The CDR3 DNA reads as TGTGCCAGCAGCCTCGGGGTCGGAGGGAATGTCTACACCTTC. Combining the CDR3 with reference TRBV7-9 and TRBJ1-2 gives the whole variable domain DTGVSQNPRHKITKRGQNVTFRCDPISEHNRLYWYRQTLGQGPEFLTYFQNEAQLEKSRLLSDRFSAERPKGSFSTLEIQRTEQGDSAMYLCASSLGVGGNVYTFGSGTRLTVV.

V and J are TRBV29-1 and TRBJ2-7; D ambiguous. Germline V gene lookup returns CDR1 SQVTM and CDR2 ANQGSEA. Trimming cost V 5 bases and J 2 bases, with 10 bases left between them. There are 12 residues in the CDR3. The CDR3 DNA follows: TGCAGCGTTCTCCAGGACCCCTACGAGCAGTACTTC. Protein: CSVLQDPYEQYF.

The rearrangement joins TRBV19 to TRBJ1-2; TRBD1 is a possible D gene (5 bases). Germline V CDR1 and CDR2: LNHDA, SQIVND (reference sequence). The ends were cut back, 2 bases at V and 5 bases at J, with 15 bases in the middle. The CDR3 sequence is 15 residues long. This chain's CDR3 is CASSITGVHQYGYTF. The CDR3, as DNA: TGTGCCAGTAGTATAACAGGAGTACACCAATATGGCTACACCTTC.

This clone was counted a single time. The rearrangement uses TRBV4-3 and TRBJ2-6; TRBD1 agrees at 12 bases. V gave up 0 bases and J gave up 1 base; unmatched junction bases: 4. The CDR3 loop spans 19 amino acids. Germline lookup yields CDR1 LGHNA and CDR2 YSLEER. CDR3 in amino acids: CASSQEAGQGASGANVLTF. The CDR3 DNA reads TGCGCCAGCAGCCAAGAGGCGGGACAGGGGGCGTCTGGGGCCAACGTCCTGACTTTC.